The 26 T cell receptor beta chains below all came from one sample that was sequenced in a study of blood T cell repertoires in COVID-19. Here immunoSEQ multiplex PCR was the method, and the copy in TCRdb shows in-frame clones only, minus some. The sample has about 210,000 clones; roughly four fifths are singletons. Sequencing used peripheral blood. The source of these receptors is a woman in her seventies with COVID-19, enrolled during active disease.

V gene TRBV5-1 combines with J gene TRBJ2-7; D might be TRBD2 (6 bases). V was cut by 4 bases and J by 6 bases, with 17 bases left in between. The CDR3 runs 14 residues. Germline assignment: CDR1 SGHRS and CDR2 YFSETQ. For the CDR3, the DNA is TGCGCCAGCAGCACGCCAAGGGCGGGAAGCGAGCAGTACTTC. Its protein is CASSTPRAGSEQYF. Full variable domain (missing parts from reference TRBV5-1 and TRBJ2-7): KAGVTQTPRYLIKTRGQQVTLSCSPISGHRSVSWYQQTPGQGLQFLFEYFSETQRNKGNFPGRFSGRQFSNSRSEMNVSTLELGDSALYLCASSTPRAGSEQYFGPGTRLTVT.

In nucleotides, the CDR3 is TGTGCCAGCAGCCTACAGCGGGATCAGCCCCAGCATTTT. It specifies CASSLQRDQPQHF. The chain joins TRBV7-3 to TRBJ1-5; D is ambiguous. The CDR3 is 13 amino acids. V was shortened by 5 bases and J by 5 bases, with 10 bases between the two germline ends. Germline CDR1 is SGHTA and CDR2 is FQGTGA.

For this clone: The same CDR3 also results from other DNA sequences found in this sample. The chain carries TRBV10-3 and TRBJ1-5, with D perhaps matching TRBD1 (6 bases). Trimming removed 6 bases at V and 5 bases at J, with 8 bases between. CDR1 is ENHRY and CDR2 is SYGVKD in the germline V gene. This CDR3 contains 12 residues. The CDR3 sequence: CAIRDSDQPQHF. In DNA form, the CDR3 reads TGTGCCATCAGGGACAGCGATCAGCCCCAGCATTTT.

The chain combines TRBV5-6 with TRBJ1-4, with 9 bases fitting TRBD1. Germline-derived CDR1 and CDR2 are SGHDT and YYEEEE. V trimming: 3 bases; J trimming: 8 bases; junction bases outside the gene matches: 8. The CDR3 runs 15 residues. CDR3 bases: TGTGCCAGCAGCTCCTCCCGGGACAGGGTAGAAAAACTGTTTTTT. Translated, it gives CASSSSRDRVEKLFF. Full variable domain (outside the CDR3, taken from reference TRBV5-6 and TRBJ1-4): DAGVTQSPTHLIKTRGQQVTLRCSPKSGHDTVSWYQQALGQGPQFIFQYYEEEERQRGNFPDRFSGHQFPNYSSELNVNALLLGDSALYLCASSSSRDRVEKLFFGSGTQLSVL.

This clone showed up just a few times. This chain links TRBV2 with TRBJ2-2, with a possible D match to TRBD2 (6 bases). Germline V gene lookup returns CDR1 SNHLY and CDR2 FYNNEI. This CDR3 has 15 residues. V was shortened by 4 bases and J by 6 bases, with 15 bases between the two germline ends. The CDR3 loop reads CASSGLGSLAGELFF. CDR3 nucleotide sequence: TGTGCCAGCAGTGGGCTCGGGAGCCTTGCCGGGGAGCTGTTTTTT.

The CDR3 nucleotides read TGTGCCAGCAGTTCGCCCTCGCGGGGCCGGGCGAACACCATATATTTT. Its protein is CASSSPSRGRANTIYF. This sequence joins TRBV27 and TRBJ1-3; a weak D match, TRBD1 (5 bases). Germline lookup yields CDR1 MNHEY and CDR2 SMNVEV (reference sequence). The CDR3 is 16 amino acids. V was shortened by 4 bases and J by 7 bases, with 20 bases between the two germline ends.

As DNA, the CDR3 is TGTGCCAGCAGCCAGAGTGGGGAGGGTGGAAAACTGTTTTTT. It yields the protein CASSQSGEGGKLFF. The V call is TRBV3-1 (or the pseudogene TRBV3-2), the J call TRBJ1-4; D remains ambiguous. Germline CDR1 reads LGHDT; CDR2 reads YNNKEL (reference sequence). The CDR3 sequence is 14 residues long. The V end was cut by 3 bases, the J end by 10 bases, with 15 bases between.

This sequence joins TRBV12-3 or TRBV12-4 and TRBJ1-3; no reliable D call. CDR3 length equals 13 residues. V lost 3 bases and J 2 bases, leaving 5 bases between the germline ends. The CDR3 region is CASSLRTGNTIYF. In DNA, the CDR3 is TGTGCCAGCAGTTTGAGAACTGGAAACACCATATATTTT.

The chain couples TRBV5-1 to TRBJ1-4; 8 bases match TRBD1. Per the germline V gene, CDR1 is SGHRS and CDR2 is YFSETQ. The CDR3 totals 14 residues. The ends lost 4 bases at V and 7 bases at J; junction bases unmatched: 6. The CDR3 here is CASSPQGATEKLFF. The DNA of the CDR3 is TGCGCCAGCAGCCCTCAGGGGGCCACTGAAAAACTGTTTTTT.

CDR3 DNA: TGTGCCAGCAGTGGGACAGGGCGCTATAGCAATCAGCCCCAGCATTTT. Translating gives CASSGTGRYSNQPQHF. V is TRBV2 and J is TRBJ1-5; 8 positions match TRBD1. With V trimmed by 4 bases and J by 0 bases, 5 bases remained unmatched. The CDR3 has 16 residues. Germline CDR1 reads SNHLY; CDR2 reads FYNNEI.

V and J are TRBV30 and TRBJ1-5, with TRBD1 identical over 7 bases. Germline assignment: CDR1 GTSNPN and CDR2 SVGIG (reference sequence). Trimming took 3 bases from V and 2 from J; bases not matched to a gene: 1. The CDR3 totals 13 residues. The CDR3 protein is CAWRGQGNQPQHF. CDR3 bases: TGTGCCTGGAGAGGACAGGGCAATCAGCCCCAGCATTTT.

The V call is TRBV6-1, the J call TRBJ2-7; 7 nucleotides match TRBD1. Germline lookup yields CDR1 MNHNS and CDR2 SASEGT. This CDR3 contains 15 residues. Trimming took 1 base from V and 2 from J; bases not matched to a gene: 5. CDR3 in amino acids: CASSEGWTGPYEQYF. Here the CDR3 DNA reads TGTGCCAGCAGTGAAGGTTGGACAGGCCCCTACGAGCAGTACTTC.

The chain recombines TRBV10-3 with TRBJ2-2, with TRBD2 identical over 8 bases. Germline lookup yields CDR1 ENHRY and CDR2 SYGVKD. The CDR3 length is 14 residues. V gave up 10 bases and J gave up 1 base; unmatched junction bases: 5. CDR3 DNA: TGTGCCACCGGCACTAGCGGGAACACCGGGGAGCTGTTTTTT. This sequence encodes CATGTSGNTGELFF.

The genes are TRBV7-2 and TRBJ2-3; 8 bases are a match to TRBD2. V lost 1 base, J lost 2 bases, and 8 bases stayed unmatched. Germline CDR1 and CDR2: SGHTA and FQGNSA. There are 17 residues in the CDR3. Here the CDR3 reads CASSLGAAGAYTDTQYF. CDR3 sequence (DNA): TGTGCCAGCAGCTTAGGGGCAGCGGGGGCCTACACAGATACGCAGTATTTT.

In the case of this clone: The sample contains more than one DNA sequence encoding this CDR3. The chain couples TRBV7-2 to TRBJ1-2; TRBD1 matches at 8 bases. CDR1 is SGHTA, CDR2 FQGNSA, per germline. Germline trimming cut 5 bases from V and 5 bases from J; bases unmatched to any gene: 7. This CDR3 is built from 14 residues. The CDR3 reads CASSTGQGGYGYTF. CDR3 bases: TGTGCCAGCAGCACAGGACAGGGAGGGTATGGCTACACCTTC.

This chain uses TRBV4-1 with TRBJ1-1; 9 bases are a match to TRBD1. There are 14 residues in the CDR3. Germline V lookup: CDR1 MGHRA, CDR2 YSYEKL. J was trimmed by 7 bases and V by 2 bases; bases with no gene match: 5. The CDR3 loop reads CASSQTGGAGEAFF. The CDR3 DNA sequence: TGCGCCAGCAGCCAAACAGGGGGCGCCGGTGAAGCTTTCTTT.

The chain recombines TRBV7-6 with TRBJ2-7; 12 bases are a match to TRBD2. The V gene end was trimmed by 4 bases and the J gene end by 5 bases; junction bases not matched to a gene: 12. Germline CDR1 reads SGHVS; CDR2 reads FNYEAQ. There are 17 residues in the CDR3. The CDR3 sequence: CASSYWPRTSGMNEQYF. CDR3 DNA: TGTGCCAGCAGCTACTGGCCTAGGACTAGCGGGATGAACGAGCAGTACTTC. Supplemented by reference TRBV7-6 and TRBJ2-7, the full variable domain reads GAGVSQSPRYKVTKRGQDVALRCDPISGHVSLYWYRQALGQGPEFLTYFNYEAQQDKSGLPNDRFSAERPEGSISTLTIQRTEQRDSAMYRCASSYWPRTSGMNEQYFGPGTRLTVT.

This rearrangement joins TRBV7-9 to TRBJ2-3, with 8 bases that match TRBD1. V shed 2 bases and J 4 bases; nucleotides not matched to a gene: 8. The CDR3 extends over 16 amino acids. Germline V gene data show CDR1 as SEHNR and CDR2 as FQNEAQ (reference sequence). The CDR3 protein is CASSLRGRGLADTQYF. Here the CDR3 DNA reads TGTGCCAGCAGCTTACGAGGCAGGGGGCTCGCAGATACGCAGTATTTT.

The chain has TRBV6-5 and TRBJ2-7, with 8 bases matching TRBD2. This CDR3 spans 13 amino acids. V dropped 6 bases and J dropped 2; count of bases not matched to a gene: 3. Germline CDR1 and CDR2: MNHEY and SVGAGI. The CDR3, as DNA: TGTGCCAGCAGAAAGGGACTAGCCTACGAGCAGTACTTC. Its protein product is CASRKGLAYEQYF.

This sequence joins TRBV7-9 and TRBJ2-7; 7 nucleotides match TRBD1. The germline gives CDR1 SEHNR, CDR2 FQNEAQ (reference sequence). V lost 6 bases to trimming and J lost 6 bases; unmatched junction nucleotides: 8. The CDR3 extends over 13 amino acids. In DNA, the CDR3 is TGTGCCAGCAGAGGGACAGCTGGGGTCGAGCAGTACTTC. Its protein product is CASRGTAGVEQYF.

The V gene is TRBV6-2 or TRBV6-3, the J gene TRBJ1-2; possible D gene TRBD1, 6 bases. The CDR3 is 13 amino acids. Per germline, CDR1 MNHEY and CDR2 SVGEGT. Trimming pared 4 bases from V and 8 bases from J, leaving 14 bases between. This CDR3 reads CASSFGGLGGYTF. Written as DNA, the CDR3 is TGTGCCAGCAGTTTTGGGGGCCTCGGGGGCTACACCTTC.

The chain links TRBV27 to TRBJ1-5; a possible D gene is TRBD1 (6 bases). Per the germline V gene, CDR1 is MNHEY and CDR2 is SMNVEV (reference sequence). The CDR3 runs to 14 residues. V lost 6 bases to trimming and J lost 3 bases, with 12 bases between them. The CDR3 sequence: CASSRTADNQPQHF. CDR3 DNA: TGTGCCAGCAGCCGGACAGCGGACAATCAGCCCCAGCATTTT.

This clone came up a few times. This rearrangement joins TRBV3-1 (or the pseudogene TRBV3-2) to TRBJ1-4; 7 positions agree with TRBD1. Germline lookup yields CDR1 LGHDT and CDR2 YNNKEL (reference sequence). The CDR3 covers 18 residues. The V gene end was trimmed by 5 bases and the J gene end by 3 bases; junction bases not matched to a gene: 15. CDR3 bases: TGTGCCAGCAGCGCGGTGGTTTTAGCGGGACAGCCTAATGAAAAACTGTTTTTT. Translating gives CASSAVVLAGQPNEKLFF.

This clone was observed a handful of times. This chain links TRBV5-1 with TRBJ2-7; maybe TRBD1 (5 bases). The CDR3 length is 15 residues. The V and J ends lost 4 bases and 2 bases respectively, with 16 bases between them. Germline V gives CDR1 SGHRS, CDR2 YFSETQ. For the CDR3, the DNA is TGCGCCAGCAGCCACGGTCAGGGTGGCCCCTACGAGCAGTACTTC. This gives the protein CASSHGQGGPYEQYF.

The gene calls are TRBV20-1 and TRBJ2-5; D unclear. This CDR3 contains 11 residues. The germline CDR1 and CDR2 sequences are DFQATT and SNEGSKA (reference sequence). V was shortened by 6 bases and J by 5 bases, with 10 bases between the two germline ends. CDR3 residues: CSAPAEETQYF. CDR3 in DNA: TGCAGTGCCCCGGCGGAGGAGACCCAGTACTTC.

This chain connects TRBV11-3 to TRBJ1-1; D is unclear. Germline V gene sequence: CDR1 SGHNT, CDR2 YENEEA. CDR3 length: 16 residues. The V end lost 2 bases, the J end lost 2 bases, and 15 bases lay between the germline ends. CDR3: CASSLSGGRGNTEAFF. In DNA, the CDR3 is TGTGCCAGCAGCTTATCGGGCGGTCGGGGAAACACTGAAGCTTTCTTT.